Following are 30 T cell receptor beta chains from one sample sequenced in a study of T cell responses to AZD1222 COVID-19 vaccine. Sequencing was performed with immunoSEQ multiplex PCR; in TCRdb, only in-frame clones are kept and a portion is missing. The sample lists about 130,000 clones; just over 85% were seen once. Sequences were derived from peripheral blood, sampled on day 0 of MenACWY control vaccination. Every receptor here comes from an adult in good health.

This sequence joins TRBV19 and TRBJ2-1; D is unclear. V gave up 2 bases and J gave up 3 bases, with 11 bases separating them. The CDR3 extends over 15 amino acids. Looked up from germline, CDR1 is LNHDA and CDR2 is SQIVND (reference sequence). For the CDR3, the DNA is TGTGCCAGTAGTATATCCGCCAGCTTCTACAATGAGCAGTTCTTC. It yields the protein CASSISASFYNEQFF.

In this sample, this clone turned up once. The DNA of the CDR3 is TGTGCCTGGAGGGGGGCTCCGGCTACCTACGAGCAGTACTTC. It is translated as CAWRGAPATYEQYF. This chain links TRBV30 with TRBJ2-7; tentatively, D is TRBD1 (6 bases). This CDR3 region has 14 residues. The ends were cut back, 3 bases at V and 2 bases at J, with 14 bases in the middle. Germline V lookup: CDR1 GTSNPN, CDR2 SVGIG (reference sequence).

The chain recombines TRBV24-1 with TRBJ2-7; 8 bases fit TRBD2. The V and J ends lost 5 bases and 6 bases, in that order; junction bases with no gene match: 8. Germline values: CDR1 KGHDR, CDR2 SFDVKD. This CDR3 comprises 14 residues. The DNA for the CDR3 is TGTGCCACCAGTGGTTACAGCGGGAGAGGCGAGCAGTACTTC. Translated: CATSGYSGRGEQYF.

The chain is built from TRBV18 and TRBJ2-3; D gene unclear. This CDR3 spans 15 amino acids. With 2 bases removed from V and 2 bases from J, the gap between germline ends came to 11 bases. CDR1 and CDR2 from the germline V gene are KGHSH and LQKENI. In DNA form, the CDR3 reads TGTGCCAGCTCACCAAGGCCGGCTGCCACAGATACGCAGTATTTT. It yields the protein CASSPRPAATDTQYF.

The chain recombines TRBV11-2 with TRBJ2-7, with TRBD2 matching 10 bases. The CDR3 runs 15 residues. V was pared by 5 bases and J by 2 bases, with 6 bases of the junction left unmatched. CDR1 is SGHAT, CDR2 FQNNGV, per germline. CDR3 DNA: TGTGCCAGCAGCACTAGACTAGCGGGTACCTACGAGCAGTACTTC. This encodes CASSTRLAGTYEQYF.

This clone was observed a few times. The J gene is TRBJ2-7, the V gene TRBV9; TRBD2 matches 11 bases. V was pared by 0 bases and J by 5 bases, with 4 bases of the junction left unmatched. Germline CDR1 reads SGDLS; CDR2 reads YYNGEE. The CDR3 extends over 15 amino acids. The CDR3, as DNA: TGTGCCAGCAGCGTAGCTCTAGCGGGAGGCCACGAGCAGTACTTC. Translating gives CASSVALAGGHEQYF. Looking up the rest from reference TRBV9 and TRBJ2-7 gives the full variable domain: DSGVTQTPKHLITATGQRVTLRCSPRSGDLSVYWYQQSLDQGLQFLIQYYNGEERAKGNILERFSAQQFPDLHSELNLSSLELGDSALYFCASSVALAGGHEQYFGPGTRLTVT.

The chain recombines TRBV10-3 with TRBJ1-5, with D unresolved. The CDR3 has 14 residues. Trimming stripped 2 bases from V and 5 bases from J, with 10 bases between. Germline V gene data show CDR1 as ENHRY and CDR2 as SYGVKD. CDR3 amino acids: CAISETSGYQPQHF. The CDR3 DNA reads TGTGCCATCAGTGAGACGTCAGGCTATCAGCCCCAGCATTTT.

The chain has TRBV29-1 and TRBJ1-2; tentative D call: TRBD1 (5 bases). This CDR3 region has 15 residues. Per germline, CDR1 SQVTM and CDR2 ANQGSEA. With 8 bases removed from V and 0 bases from J, the gap between germline ends came to 19 bases. Here the CDR3 DNA reads TGCAGCTTACGGGAGGGGCAGTGGCCTAACTATGGCTACACCTTC. This gives the protein CSLREGQWPNYGYTF.

The chain combines TRBV6-5 with TRBJ1-1; no firm D call. Per the germline V gene, CDR1 is MNHEY and CDR2 is SVGAGI. This CDR3 is 13 amino acids long. The ends were cut back, 0 bases at V and 5 bases at J, with 7 bases in the middle. The CDR3 DNA sequence: TGTGCCAGCAGTTACTCGAGTAAAACTGAAGCTTTCTTT. It codes for CASSYSSKTEAFF.

This clone was recorded once. CDR3 in amino acids: CASSDDRLRPQHF. The CDR3 region has the DNA TGTGCCAGCAGTGACGACAGGCTCCGGCCCCAGCATTTT. This rearrangement joins TRBV2 to TRBJ1-5, with a possible D match to TRBD1 (6 bases). Germline V lookup: CDR1 SNHLY, CDR2 FYNNEI. V lost 3 bases and J lost 9, with 12 bases in between. The CDR3 covers 13 residues.

The chain employs TRBV28 and TRBJ1-6; perhaps TRBD1 as D (6 bases). Germline loops: CDR1 MDHEN, CDR2 SYDVKM. V lost 7 bases and J 7 bases, leaving 17 bases between the germline ends. The CDR3 totals 15 residues. This chain's CDR3 is CASTKQGTGNSPLHF. The CDR3 DNA reads TGTGCCAGCACTAAACAGGGAACGGGGAATTCACCCCTCCACTTT.

This clone was observed once. The rearrangement uses TRBV5-4 and TRBJ2-1; 11 nucleotides match TRBD2. Germline values: CDR1 SGHNT, CDR2 YYREEE (reference sequence). Losses at the gene ends were 0 bases for V and 6 bases for J; bases not matched to a gene: 2. The CDR3 consists of 15 residues. The CDR3 DNA reads TGTGCCAGCAGCTTGGAACTAGCGGGGGTCAATGAGCAGTTCTTC. Its protein is CASSLELAGVNEQFF.

The chain carries TRBV19 and TRBJ2-3, with TRBD1 matching 10 bases. Germline CDR1 reads LNHDA; CDR2 reads SQIVND (reference sequence). This CDR3 region has 14 residues. V lost 5 bases and J lost 10; bases outside the gene matches: 9. The CDR3 spells CASSPGQGVPPQYF. The CDR3 coding sequence is TGTGCCAGTAGTCCTGGACAGGGGGTTCCTCCGCAGTATTTT.

The CDR3 bases are TGCGCCAGCAGCGATACAGGGGGCGTCGGGGATACGCAGTATTTT. Encoded protein: CASSDTGGVGDTQYF. The rearrangement uses TRBV5-1 and TRBJ2-3, with 9 bases aligning to TRBD1. Trimming at V came to 4 bases and at J to 6 bases, leaving 9 bases not matched to a gene. Per the germline V gene, CDR1 is SGHRS and CDR2 is YFSETQ. The CDR3 is 15 amino acids.

V usage is TRBV7-2 and J usage is TRBJ2-7; 11 bases match TRBD2. CDR1 is SGHTA and CDR2 is FQGNSA in the germline V gene. J gave up 3 bases and V 0 bases, and 1 base lay outside the gene matches. The CDR3 has 15 residues. The CDR3 loop is CASSLATSGIYEQYF. CDR3 nucleotides: TGTGCCAGCAGCTTAGCGACTAGCGGGATCTACGAGCAGTACTTC.

This rearrangement joins TRBV5-4 to TRBJ2-2; 7 bases agree with TRBD1. The CDR3 has 14 residues. Germline CDR1 is SGHNT and CDR2 is YYREEE (reference sequence). The trim removed 3 bases at V and 4 bases at J, leaving 3 bases unmatched. The CDR3 region is CASSYYRGTGELFF. The CDR3, as DNA: TGTGCCAGCAGCTACTACAGGGGCACCGGGGAGCTGTTTTTT.

The gene calls are TRBV9 and TRBJ2-2; D gene uncertain. From germline, CDR1 is SGDLS and CDR2 YYNGEE. The CDR3 length is 13 residues. Trimming removed 7 bases at V and 1 base at J, with 8 bases between. CDR3 loop: CASDLGNTGELFF. CDR3 nucleotide sequence: TGTGCCAGCGACTTAGGGAACACCGGGGAGCTGTTTTTT.

V gene TRBV27 combines with J gene TRBJ1-1; 7 nucleotides agree with TRBD1. After removal of 6 bases from V and 0 bases from J, the junction contained 7 bases not matched to a gene. Germline values: CDR1 MNHEY, CDR2 SMNVEV (reference sequence). This CDR3 spans 15 amino acids. In nucleotides, the CDR3 is TGTGCCAGCAGAGCAACGGGACAGTTGAACACTGAAGCTTTCTTT. Amino acids: CASRATGQLNTEAFF.

The genes are TRBV10-3 and TRBJ2-7; 10 bases are a match to TRBD2. This CDR3 has 14 amino acids. The V gene end was trimmed by 3 bases and the J gene end by 2 bases; junction bases not matched to a gene: 1. Germline CDR1 reads ENHRY; CDR2 reads SYGVKD. Here the CDR3 DNA reads TGTGCCATCAGTGACCTAGCGGGGGCCTACGAGCAGTACTTC. This gives the protein CAISDLAGAYEQYF.

The chain is built from TRBV27 and TRBJ2-2; 11 bases are a match to TRBD1. Germline V gene lookup returns CDR1 MNHEY and CDR2 SMNVEV (reference sequence). Germline trimming cut 6 bases from V and 4 bases from J; bases unmatched to any gene: 7. The CDR3 spans 16 residues. The CDR3 DNA follows: TGTGCCAGCAGCCCGGGACAGGGGGAGGTCACCGGGGAGCTGTTTTTT. It yields the protein CASSPGQGEVTGELFF.

The chain links TRBV27 to TRBJ2-7, with 7 bases aligning to TRBD1. Germline trimming cut 8 bases from V and 1 base from J; bases unmatched to any gene: 8. The CDR3 is 14 residues long. CDR1 is MNHEY and CDR2 is SMNVEV in the germline V gene (reference sequence). The chain's CDR3 is CASAGTASSYEQYF. CDR3 DNA sequence: TGTGCCAGCGCCGGGACAGCGTCTTCCTACGAGCAGTACTTC.

This chain uses TRBV6-5 with TRBJ1-4; D unresolved. V was cut by 6 bases and J by 7 bases, with 18 bases left in between. The germline gives CDR1 MNHEY, CDR2 SVGAGI. The CDR3 covers 15 residues. The CDR3 DNA reads as TGTGCCAGCAGGGTTGACCCTTCTAGAGGTGAAAAACTGTTTTTT. This translates into CASRVDPSRGEKLFF.

The chain combines TRBV18 with TRBJ1-5; D gene uncertain. This CDR3 is 15 amino acids long. V lost 1 base, J lost 4 bases, and 11 bases lay in between. CDR1 KGHSH and CDR2 LQKENI come from the germline V gene. The CDR3 coding sequence is TGTGCCAGCTCACCACTGCCTCCGCCAAATCAGCCCCAGCATTTT. Its translation: CASSPLPPPNQPQHF.

For this clone: At one end the junction does not follow the germline gene, possibly because of a read error. The genes are TRBV30 and TRBJ1-2; possible D gene TRBD1, 6 bases. CDR1 and CDR2 (germline): GTSNPN, SVGIG (reference sequence). The CDR3 runs to 12 residues. The chain's CDR3 is CAWSRTSTGRAF. In DNA form, the CDR3 reads TGTGCCTGGAGTAGGACCTCGACAGGAAGGGCCTTC.

The V call is TRBV6-1, the J call TRBJ2-7; D call uncertain. Germline V lookup: CDR1 MNHNS, CDR2 SASEGT. CDR3 length: 14 residues. V gave up 1 base and J gave up 1 base, with 8 bases separating them. CDR3 bases: TGTGCCAGCAGTGAAGTGGCTGGGTCCTACGAGCAGTACTTC. Translated, it gives CASSEVAGSYEQYF.

This clone showed up just a few times. The V call is TRBV28, the J call TRBJ2-5, with D perhaps matching TRBD1 (6 bases). Germline lookup yields CDR1 MDHEN and CDR2 SYDVKM. V was shortened by 5 bases and J by 7 bases, with 23 bases between the two germline ends. CDR3 length: 16 residues. Here the CDR3 DNA reads TGTGCCAGCAGTCACCGGACAGCCTCCCGCTCGAGGACCCAGTACTTC. It encodes CASSHRTASRSRTQYF. Full variable domain (rest looked up from reference TRBV28 and TRBJ2-5): DVKVTQSSRYLVKRTGEKVFLECVQDMDHENMFWYRQDPGLGLRLIYFSYDVKMKEKGDIPEGYSVSREKKERFSLILESASTNQTSMYLCASSHRTASRSRTQYFGPGTRLLVL.

This clone has just one count. The chain employs TRBV7-9 and TRBJ1-6; D possibly corresponds to TRBD1 (6 bases). Germline loops: CDR1 SEHNR, CDR2 FQNEAQ (reference sequence). Trimming pared 4 bases from V and 8 bases from J, leaving 18 bases between. This CDR3 is 16 amino acids long. For the CDR3, the DNA is TGTGCCAGCAGCTCCACCGGGACACCTGCCCATTCACCCCTCCACTTT. This gives the protein CASSSTGTPAHSPLHF.

The CDR3 here is CASSFVSETQYF. DNA of the CDR3: TGTGCCAGCAGCTTTGTGAGTGAGACCCAGTACTTC. V is TRBV5-5 and J is TRBJ2-5; D is unclear. CDR1 and CDR2 from the germline V gene are SGHKS and YYEKEE (reference sequence). CDR3 length equals 12 residues. V lost 2 bases and J lost 5, with 7 bases in between.

The sample holds one count of this clone. The V call is TRBV7-6, the J call TRBJ1-5; 8 nucleotides line up with TRBD1. The CDR3 covers 15 residues. Losses at the gene ends were 5 bases for V and 4 bases for J; bases not matched to a gene: 7. CDR1 SGHVS and CDR2 FNYEAQ come from the germline V gene. In nucleotides, the CDR3 is TGTGCCAGCAGCCGAGACAGGGGTAGGAATCAGCCCCAGCATTTT. Residues: CASSRDRGRNQPQHF.

This clone was seen once. Other DNA sequences from this sample encode an identical CDR3 as well. The rearrangement links TRBV20-1 to TRBJ2-1; D possibly corresponds to TRBD1 (5 bases). This CDR3 region has 11 residues. Germline V gene sequence: CDR1 DFQATT, CDR2 SNEGSKA (reference sequence). V lost 5 bases, J lost 4 bases, and 6 bases lay in between. The chain's CDR3 is CSARQYNEQFF. The CDR3 DNA is TGCAGTGCTCGACAGTACAATGAGCAGTTCTTC.